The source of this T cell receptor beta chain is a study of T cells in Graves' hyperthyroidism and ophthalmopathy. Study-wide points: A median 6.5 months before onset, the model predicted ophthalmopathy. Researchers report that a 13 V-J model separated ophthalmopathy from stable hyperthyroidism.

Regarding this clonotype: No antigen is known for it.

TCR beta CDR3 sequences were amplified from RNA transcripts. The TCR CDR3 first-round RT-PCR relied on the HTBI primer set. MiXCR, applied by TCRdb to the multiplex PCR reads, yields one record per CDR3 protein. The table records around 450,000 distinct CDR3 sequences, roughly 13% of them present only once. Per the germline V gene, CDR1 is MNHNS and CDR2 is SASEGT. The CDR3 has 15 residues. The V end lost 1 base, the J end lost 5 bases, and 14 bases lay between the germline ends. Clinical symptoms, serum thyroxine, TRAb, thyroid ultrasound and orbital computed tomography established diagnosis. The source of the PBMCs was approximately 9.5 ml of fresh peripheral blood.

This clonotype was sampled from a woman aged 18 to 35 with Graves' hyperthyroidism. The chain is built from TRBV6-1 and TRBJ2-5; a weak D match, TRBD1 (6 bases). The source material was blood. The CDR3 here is CASSEDRVPRETQYF. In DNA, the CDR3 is TGTGCCAGCAGTGAAGACAGGGTGCCAAGGGAGACCCAGTACTTC.